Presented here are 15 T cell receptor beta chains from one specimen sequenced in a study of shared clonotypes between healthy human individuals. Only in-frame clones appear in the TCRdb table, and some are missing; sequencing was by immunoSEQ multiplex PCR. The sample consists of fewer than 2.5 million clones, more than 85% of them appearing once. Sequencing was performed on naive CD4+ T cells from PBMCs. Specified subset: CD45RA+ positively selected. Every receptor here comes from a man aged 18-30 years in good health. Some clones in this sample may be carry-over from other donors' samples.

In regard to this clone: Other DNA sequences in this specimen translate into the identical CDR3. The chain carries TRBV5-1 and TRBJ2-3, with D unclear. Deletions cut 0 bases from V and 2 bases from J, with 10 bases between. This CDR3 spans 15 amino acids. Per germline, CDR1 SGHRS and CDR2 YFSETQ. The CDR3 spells CASSLGAGYTDTQYF. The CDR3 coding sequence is TGCGCCAGCAGCTTGGGCGCAGGCTACACAGATACGCAGTATTTT.

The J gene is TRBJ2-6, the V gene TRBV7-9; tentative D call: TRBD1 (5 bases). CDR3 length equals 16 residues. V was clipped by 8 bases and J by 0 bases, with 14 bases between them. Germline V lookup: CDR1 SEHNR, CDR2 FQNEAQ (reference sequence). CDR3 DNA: TGTGCCAGCGGACAATCACAGCTCTCTGGGGCCAACGTCCTGACTTTC. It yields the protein CASGQSQLSGANVLTF.

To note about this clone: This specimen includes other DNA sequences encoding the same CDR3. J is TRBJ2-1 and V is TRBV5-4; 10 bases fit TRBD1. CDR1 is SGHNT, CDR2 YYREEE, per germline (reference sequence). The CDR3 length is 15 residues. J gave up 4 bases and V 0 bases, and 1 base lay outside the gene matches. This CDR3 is CASSLGGQGYNEQFF. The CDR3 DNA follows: TGTGCCAGCAGCTTGGGGGGACAGGGGTACAATGAGCAGTTCTTC.

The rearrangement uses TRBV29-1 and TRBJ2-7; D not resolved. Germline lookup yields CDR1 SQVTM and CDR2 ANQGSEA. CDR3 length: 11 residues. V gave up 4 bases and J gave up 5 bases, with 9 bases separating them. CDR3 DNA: TGCAGCGTTGGTACGGCGCACGAGCAGTACTTC. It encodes CSVGTAHEQYF.

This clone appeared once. The CDR3 coding sequence is TGTGCCAGCAGCGCCGAACCGGGACAGGGGATCCCAGCTTTCTTT. Protein sequence: CASSAEPGQGIPAFF. The chain links TRBV2 to TRBJ1-1; 10 bases match TRBD1. The CDR3 runs 15 residues. Trimming cost V 6 bases and J 10 bases; bases outside gene matches: 14. Germline CDR1 SNHLY, CDR2 FYNNEI.

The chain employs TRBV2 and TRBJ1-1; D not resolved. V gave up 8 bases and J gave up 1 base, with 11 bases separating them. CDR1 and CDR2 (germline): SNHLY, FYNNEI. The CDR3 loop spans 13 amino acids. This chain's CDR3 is CASRNSENTEAFF. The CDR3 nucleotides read TGTGCCAGCCGAAATTCCGAGAACACTGAAGCTTTCTTT. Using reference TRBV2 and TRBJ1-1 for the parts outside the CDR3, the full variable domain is EPEVTQTPSHQVTQMGQEVILRCVPISNHLYFYWYRQILGQKVEFLVSFYNNEISEKSEIFDDQFSVERPDGSNFTLKIRSTKLEDSAMYFCASRNSENTEAFFGQGTRLTVV.

In nucleotides, the CDR3 is TGTGCCAGCAGCTTAGCTCAGGCTATAGGTGAAAAACTGTTTTTT. This gives the protein CASSLAQAIGEKLFF. The chain is built from TRBV7-9 and TRBJ1-4; D remains unclear. This CDR3 is 15 amino acids long. Trimming stripped 0 bases from V and 7 bases from J, with 12 bases between. Germline-derived CDR1 and CDR2 are SEHNR and FQNEAQ (reference sequence).

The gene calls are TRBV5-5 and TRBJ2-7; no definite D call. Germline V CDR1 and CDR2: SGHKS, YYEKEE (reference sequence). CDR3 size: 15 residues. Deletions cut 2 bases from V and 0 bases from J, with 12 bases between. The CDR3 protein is CASSFLWASSYEQYF. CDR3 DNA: TGTGCCAGCAGCTTCCTTTGGGCTAGCTCCTACGAGCAGTACTTC.

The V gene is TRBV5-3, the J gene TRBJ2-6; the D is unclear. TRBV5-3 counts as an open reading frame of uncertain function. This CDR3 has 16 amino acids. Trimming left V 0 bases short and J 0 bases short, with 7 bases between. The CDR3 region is CARSLESVSGANVLTF. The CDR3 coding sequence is TGTGCCAGAAGCTTGGAATCGGTCTCTGGGGCCAACGTCCTGACTTTC.

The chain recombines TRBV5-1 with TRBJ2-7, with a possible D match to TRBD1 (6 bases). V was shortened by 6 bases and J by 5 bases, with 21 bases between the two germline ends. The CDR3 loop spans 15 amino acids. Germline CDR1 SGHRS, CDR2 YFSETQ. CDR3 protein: CASTRQPQGRDEQYF. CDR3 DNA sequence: TGCGCCAGCACCAGACAACCCCAGGGGCGGGACGAGCAGTACTTC. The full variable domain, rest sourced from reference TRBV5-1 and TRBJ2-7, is KAGVTQTPRYLIKTRGQQVTLSCSPISGHRSVSWYQQTPGQGLQFLFEYFSETQRNKGNFPGRFSGRQFSNSRSEMNVSTLELGDSALYLCASTRQPQGRDEQYFGPGTRLTVT.

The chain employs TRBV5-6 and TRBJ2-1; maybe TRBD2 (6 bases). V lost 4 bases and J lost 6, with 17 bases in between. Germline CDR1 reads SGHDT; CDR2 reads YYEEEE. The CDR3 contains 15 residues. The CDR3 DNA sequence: TGTGCCAGCAGCGGGGCGGCGGGATGGAGCAATGAGCAGTTCTTC. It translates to CASSGAAGWSNEQFF.

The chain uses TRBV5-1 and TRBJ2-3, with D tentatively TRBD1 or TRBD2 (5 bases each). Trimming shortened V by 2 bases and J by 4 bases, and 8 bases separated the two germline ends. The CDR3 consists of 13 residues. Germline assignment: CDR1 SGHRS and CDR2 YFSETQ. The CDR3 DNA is TGCGCCAGCAGCTTTCGGGGCGCAGATACGCAGTATTTT. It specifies CASSFRGADTQYF.

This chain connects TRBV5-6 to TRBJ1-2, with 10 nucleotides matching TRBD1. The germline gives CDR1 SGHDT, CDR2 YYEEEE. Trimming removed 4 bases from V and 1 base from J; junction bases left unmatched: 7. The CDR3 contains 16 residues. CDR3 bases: TGTGCCAGCAGCGTTAGACAGGGGGCCTATAACTATGGCTACACCTTC. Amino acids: CASSVRQGAYNYGYTF.

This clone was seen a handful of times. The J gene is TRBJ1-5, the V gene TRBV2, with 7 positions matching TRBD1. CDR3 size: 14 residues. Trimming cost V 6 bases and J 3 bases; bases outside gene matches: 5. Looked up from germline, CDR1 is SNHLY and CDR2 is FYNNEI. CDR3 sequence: CASSTGTDNQPQHF. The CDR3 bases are TGTGCCAGCAGCACAGGGACAGACAATCAGCCCCAGCATTTT.

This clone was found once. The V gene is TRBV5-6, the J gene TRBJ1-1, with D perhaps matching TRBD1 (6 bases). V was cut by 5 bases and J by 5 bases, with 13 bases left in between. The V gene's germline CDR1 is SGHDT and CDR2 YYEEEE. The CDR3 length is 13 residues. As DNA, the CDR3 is TGTGCCAGCAGACTGGGCAGGGGAACTGAAGCTTTCTTT. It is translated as CASRLGRGTEAFF.